Following are 13 T cell receptor beta chains from one sample sequenced in a study of blood T cell repertoires in COVID-19. Assay: immunoSEQ multiplex PCR; the TCRdb copy retains only in-frame clones and omits some. The table lists tens of thousands of clones, about 87% of them singletons, with roughly 5.9% in the top ten. The sample was peripheral blood. Receptors originate from a man aged 50 or older with active COVID-19.

The genes are TRBV11-3 and TRBJ2-3; tentative D call: TRBD1 (6 bases). This CDR3 contains 15 residues. Per the germline V gene, CDR1 is SGHNT and CDR2 is YENEEA. The ends were cut back, 4 bases at V and 0 bases at J, with 11 bases in the middle. The CDR3 spells CASSSAGVSTDTQYF. The DNA of the CDR3 is TGTGCCAGCAGCTCAGCAGGGGTTAGCACAGATACGCAGTATTTT.

V gene TRBV10-3 combines with J gene TRBJ2-2; 8 bases fit TRBD1. After removal of 4 bases from V and 1 base from J, the junction contained 2 bases not matched to a gene. The length of the CDR3 is 15 residues. The germline gives CDR1 ENHRY, CDR2 SYGVKD. The CDR3 protein is CAISVGTGNTGELFF. DNA of the CDR3: TGTGCCATCAGTGTTGGGACAGGGAACACCGGGGAGCTGTTTTTT.

V usage is TRBV19 and J usage is TRBJ2-5; the match to TRBD2 covers 8 bases. CDR1 LNHDA and CDR2 SQIVND come from the germline V gene (reference sequence). J gave up 2 bases and V 10 bases, and 12 bases lay outside the gene matches. There are 15 residues in the CDR3. This chain's CDR3 is CATGRYGGAQETQYF. CDR3 sequence (DNA): TGTGCCACCGGGCGGTACGGGGGGGCACAAGAGACCCAGTACTTC.

This clone showed up just once. The chain joins TRBV7-3 to TRBJ2-5, with TRBD2 matching 8 bases. The ends lost 7 bases at V and 1 base at J; junction bases unmatched: 8. CDR1 is SGHTA and CDR2 is FQGTGA in the germline V gene. The CDR3 extends over 15 amino acids. DNA for the CDR3: TGTGCCAGCACCCCACTAGCGGTGCCCCAAGAGACCCAGTACTTC. It specifies CASTPLAVPQETQYF.

V gene TRBV28 combines with J gene TRBJ2-7; TRBD1 is a possible D gene (5 bases). V was pared by 4 bases and J by 6 bases, with 13 bases between. Per germline, CDR1 MDHEN and CDR2 SYDVKM. The CDR3 covers 13 residues. CDR3 residues: CASSSSSQGEQYF. The CDR3 bases are TGTGCCAGCAGTTCCTCGTCCCAGGGCGAGCAGTACTTC.

V gene TRBV5-1 combines with J gene TRBJ1-1, with D possibly being TRBD1 (5 bases). The germline V gene encodes CDR1 SGHRS and CDR2 YFSETQ. Trimming stripped 5 bases from V and 2 bases from J, with 13 bases between. The CDR3 loop spans 14 amino acids. The CDR3 here is CASRLGEVNTEAFF. DNA for the CDR3: TGCGCCAGCAGATTAGGGGAGGTAAACACTGAAGCTTTCTTT.

J is TRBJ1-2 and V is TRBV2; D is unclear. V was trimmed by 2 bases and J by 5 bases, leaving 6 bases between them. The CDR3 spans 12 residues. The germline V gene encodes CDR1 SNHLY and CDR2 FYNNEI. The CDR3 region is CASSERGYGYTF. CDR3 in DNA: TGTGCCAGCAGTGAACGCGGGTATGGCTACACCTTC.

This clone was observed a single time. V gene TRBV9 combines with J gene TRBJ1-3, with D uncertain. This CDR3 spans 13 amino acids. CDR1 and CDR2 (germline): SGDLS, YYNGEE. The V gene lost 0 bases and the J gene lost 2 bases, with 3 bases spanning the gap. The CDR3 here is CASSVAAGNTIYF. DNA for the CDR3: TGTGCCAGCAGCGTAGCGGCTGGAAACACCATATATTTT.

The rearrangement uses TRBV7-2 and TRBJ2-2; TRBD2 might be the D (6 bases). CDR3 size: 12 residues. Germline V lookup: CDR1 SGHTA, CDR2 FQGNSA. With 9 bases removed from V and 5 bases from J, the gap between germline ends came to 10 bases. This chain's CDR3 is CASHRGTGELFF. The DNA of the CDR3 is TGTGCCAGTCACCGGGGGACCGGGGAGCTGTTTTTT.

This chain uses TRBV28 with TRBJ2-7, with 16 nucleotides matching TRBD2. Germline V gives CDR1 MDHEN, CDR2 SYDVKM. This CDR3 has 18 amino acids. V dropped 1 base and J dropped 5; count of bases not matched to a gene: 8. CDR3 coding DNA: TGTGCCAGCAGTTTATTAGTGATGGGGACTAGCGGGAGGGACGAGCAGTACTTC. This gives the protein CASSLLVMGTSGRDEQYF.

The chain uses TRBV5-1 and TRBJ2-5; the match to TRBD2 covers 7 bases. The trim removed 0 bases at V and 1 base at J, leaving 3 bases unmatched. In germline, CDR1 is SGHRS, CDR2 YFSETQ. The CDR3 has 15 amino acids. Here the CDR3 reads CASSLGLAAQETQYF. CDR3 DNA sequence: TGCGCCAGCAGCTTGGGGCTAGCGGCCCAAGAGACCCAGTACTTC.

J is TRBJ2-7 and V is TRBV7-8, with 13 bases fitting TRBD2. CDR1 is SGHVS, CDR2 FQNEAQ, per germline. V lost 5 bases, J lost 5 bases, and 3 bases stayed unmatched. CDR3 length equals 14 residues. Written as DNA, the CDR3 is TGTGCCAGCAGCAAACTAGCGGGAGGGAACGAGCAGTACTTC. Its protein product is CASSKLAGGNEQYF.

The J gene is TRBJ1-5, the V gene TRBV2, with 7 bases fitting TRBD1. V shed 6 bases and J 3 bases; nucleotides not matched to a gene: 8. The CDR3 runs to 15 residues. Germline CDR1 is SNHLY and CDR2 is FYNNEI. CDR3 residues: CASSVQGIHNQPQHF. The CDR3 DNA is TGTGCCAGCAGCGTACAGGGGATTCACAATCAGCCCCAGCATTTT.